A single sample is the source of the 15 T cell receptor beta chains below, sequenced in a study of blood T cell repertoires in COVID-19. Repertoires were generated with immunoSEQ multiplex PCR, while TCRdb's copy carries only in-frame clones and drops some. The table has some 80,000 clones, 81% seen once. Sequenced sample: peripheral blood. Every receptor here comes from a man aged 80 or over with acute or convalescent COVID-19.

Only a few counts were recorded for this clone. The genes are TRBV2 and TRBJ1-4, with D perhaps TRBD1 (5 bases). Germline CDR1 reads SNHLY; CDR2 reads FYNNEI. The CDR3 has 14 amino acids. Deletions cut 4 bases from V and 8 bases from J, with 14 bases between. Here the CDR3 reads CASSGTGGEEKLFF. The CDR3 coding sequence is TGTGCCAGCAGTGGAACAGGAGGGGAAGAAAAACTGTTTTTT.

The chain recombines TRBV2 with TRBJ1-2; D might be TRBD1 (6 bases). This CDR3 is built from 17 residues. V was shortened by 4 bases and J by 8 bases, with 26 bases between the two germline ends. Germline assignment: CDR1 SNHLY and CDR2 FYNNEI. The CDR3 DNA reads TGTGCCAGCAGTGGGATGGGGATACAGACAGGCCAGGGGGGCTACACCTTC. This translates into CASSGMGIQTGQGGYTF.

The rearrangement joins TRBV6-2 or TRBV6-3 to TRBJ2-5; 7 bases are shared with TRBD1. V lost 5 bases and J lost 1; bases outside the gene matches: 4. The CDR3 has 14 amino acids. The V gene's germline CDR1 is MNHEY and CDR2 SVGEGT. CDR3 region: CASSTGTAQETQYF. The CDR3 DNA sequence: TGTGCCAGCAGTACCGGGACAGCCCAAGAGACCCAGTACTTC.

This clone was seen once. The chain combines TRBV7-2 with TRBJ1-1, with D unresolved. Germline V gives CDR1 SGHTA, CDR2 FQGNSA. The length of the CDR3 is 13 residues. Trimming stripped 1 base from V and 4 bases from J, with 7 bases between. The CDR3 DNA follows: TGTGCCAGCAGCTTAGTCCAGGTCACTGAAGCTTTCTTT. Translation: CASSLVQVTEAFF.

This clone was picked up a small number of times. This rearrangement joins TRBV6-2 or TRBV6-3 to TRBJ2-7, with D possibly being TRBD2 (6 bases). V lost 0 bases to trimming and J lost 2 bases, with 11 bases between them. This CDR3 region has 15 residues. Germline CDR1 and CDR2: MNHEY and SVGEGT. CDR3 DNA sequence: TGTGCCAGCAGTTACTCTGGGACTTCAACCTACGAGCAGTACTTC. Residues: CASSYSGTSTYEQYF.

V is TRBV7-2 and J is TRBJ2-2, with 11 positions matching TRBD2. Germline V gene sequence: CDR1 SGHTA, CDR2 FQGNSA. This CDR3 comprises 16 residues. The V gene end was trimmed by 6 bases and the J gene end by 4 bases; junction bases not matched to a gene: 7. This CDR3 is CASRRTSGSFTGELFF. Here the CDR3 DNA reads TGTGCCAGCAGACGGACTAGCGGGTCCTTCACCGGGGAGCTGTTTTTT.

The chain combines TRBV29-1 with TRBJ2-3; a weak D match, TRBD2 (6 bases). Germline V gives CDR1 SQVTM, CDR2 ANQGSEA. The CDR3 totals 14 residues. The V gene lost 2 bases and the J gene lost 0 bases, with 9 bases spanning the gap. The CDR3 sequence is CSVERGSSTDTQYF. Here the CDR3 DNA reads TGCAGCGTTGAACGGGGGTCAAGCACAGATACGCAGTATTTT.

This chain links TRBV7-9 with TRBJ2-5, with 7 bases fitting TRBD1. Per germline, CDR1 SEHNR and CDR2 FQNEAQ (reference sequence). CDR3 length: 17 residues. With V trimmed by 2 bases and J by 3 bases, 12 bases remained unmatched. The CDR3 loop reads CASSLPSTGSVEETQYF. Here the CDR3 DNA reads TGTGCCAGCAGCTTACCCTCGACAGGGTCGGTGGAAGAGACCCAGTACTTC.

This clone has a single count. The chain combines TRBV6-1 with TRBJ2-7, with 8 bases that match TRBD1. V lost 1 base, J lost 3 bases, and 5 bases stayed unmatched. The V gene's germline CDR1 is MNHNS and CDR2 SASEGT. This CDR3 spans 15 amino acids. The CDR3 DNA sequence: TGTGCCAGCAGTGAAGGGGGACAGGCCCTCTACGAGCAGTACTTC. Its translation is CASSEGGQALYEQYF.

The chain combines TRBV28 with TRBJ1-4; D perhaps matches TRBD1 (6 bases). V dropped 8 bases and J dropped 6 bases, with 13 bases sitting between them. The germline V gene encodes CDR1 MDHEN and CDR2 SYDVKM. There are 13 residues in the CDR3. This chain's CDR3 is CASRTAGDEKLFF. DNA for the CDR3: TGTGCCAGCCGGACAGCGGGAGATGAAAAACTGTTTTTT.

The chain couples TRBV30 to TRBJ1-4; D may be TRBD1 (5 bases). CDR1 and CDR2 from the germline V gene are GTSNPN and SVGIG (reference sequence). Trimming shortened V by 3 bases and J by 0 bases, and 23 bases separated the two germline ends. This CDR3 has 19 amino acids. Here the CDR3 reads CAWSTVGNRRIATNEKLFF. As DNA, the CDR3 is TGTGCCTGGAGCACCGTAGGGAACAGGAGAATTGCAACTAATGAAAAACTGTTTTTT.

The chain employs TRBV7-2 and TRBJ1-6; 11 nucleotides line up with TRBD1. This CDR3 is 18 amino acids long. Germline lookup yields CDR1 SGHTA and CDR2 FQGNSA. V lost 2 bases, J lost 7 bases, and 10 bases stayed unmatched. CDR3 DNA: TGTGCCAGCAGCTTATTAGGGCCCAGGACAGGGGGCAATTCACCCCTCCACTTT. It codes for CASSLLGPRTGGNSPLHF.

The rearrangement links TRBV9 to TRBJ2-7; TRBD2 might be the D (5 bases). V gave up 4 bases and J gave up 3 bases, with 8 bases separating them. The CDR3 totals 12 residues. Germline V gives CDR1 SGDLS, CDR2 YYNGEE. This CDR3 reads CASSPGFYEQYF. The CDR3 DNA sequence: TGTGCCAGCAGCCCGGGATTCTACGAGCAGTACTTC.

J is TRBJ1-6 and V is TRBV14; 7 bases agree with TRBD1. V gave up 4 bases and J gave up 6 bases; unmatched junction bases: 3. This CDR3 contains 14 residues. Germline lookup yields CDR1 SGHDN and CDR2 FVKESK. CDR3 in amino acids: CASSPDRINSPLHF. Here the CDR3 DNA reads TGTGCCAGCAGCCCGGACAGGATTAATTCACCCCTCCACTTT. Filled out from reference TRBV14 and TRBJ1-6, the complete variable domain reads EAGVTQFPSHSVIEKGQTVTLRCDPISGHDNLYWYRRVMGKEIKFLLHFVKESKQDESGMPNNRFLAERTGGTYSTLKVQPAELEDSGVYFCASSPDRINSPLHFGNGTRLTVT.

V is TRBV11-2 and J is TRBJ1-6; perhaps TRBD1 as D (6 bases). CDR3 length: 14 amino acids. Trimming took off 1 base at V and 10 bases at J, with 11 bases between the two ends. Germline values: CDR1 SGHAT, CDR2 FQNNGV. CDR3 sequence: CASSLVGARSPLHF. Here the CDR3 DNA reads TGTGCCAGCAGCTTAGTGGGGGCGAGGTCACCCCTCCACTTT.